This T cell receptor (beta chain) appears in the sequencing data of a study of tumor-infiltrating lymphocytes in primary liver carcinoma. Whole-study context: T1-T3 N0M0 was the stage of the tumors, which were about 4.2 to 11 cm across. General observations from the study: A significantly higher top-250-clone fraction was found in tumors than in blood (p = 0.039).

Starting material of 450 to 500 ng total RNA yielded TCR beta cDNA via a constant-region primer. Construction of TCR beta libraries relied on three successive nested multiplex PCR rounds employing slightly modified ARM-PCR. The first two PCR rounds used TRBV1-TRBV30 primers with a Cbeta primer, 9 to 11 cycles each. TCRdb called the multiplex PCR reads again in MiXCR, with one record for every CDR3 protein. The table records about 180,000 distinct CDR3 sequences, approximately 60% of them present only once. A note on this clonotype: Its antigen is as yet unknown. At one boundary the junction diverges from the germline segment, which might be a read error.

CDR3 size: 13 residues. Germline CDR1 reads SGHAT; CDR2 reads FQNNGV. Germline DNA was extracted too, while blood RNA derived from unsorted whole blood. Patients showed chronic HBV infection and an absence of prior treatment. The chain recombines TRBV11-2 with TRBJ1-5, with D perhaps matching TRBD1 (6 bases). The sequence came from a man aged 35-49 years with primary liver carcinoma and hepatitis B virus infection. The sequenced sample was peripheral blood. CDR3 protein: CASSLGGGQPRRF. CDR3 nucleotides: TGTGCCAGCAGCTTAGGAGGGGGTCAGCCCCGGCGTTTT.